The clone carrying this T cell receptor (beta chain) has at least ten counts. No antigen is known for it. These data are taken from a study of T cells after yellow fever vaccination. From germline, CDR1 is MNHEY and CDR2 SVGAGI. V was clipped by 0 bases and J by 4 bases, with 10 bases between them. The CDR3 has 15 amino acids. Study-wide findings and caveats: The study noted that FACS-sorted repertoires could contain abundant clonotypes contaminating from the bulk population. Booster samples showed a return of most primary-vaccination clones (almost 97% CD4, 88% CD8).

Via MiXCR, TCRdb re-called the 5' RACE reads, giving one row per CDR3 protein. Of around 67,000 distinct CDR3 sequences detected, more than 5.5% appear once; the ten largest clones hold around 32%. The source material was CD8+ T cells sorted from PBMCs, sampled less than 6 days after the first yellow fever vaccination. This chain links TRBV6-5 with TRBJ1-3; D not certain. This TCR was recovered from a man aged 18 to 29 who received the YFV17D yellow fever vaccine. The DNA for the CDR3 is TGTGCCAGCAGTTACTCGTTAGAATCGGGAAACACCATATATTTT. Protein sequence: CASSYSLESGNTIYF.